Sequencing of this T cell receptor beta chain was carried out in a study of regulatory T cells in long-lasting Graves disease. This clonotype has ten or more counts. This CDR3 has 15 residues. The V end was cut by 1 base, the J end by 1 base, with 9 bases between. Germline V gene data show CDR1 as KGHSH and CDR2 as LQKENI. Sample time point: newly diagnosed GD, antithyroid drugs for less than 3 months. Scientists built the TCR library using RNA that was extracted from PBMCs. Building of the TCR beta libraries involved iRepertoire HTBI primers and Arm-PCR of CDR3 regions. TCRdb analysed the multiplex PCR reads with MiXCR anew, one entry per CDR3 protein. The table has approximately 400,000 distinct CDR3 sequences, about 15% seen once. The same specimen was also included in a second study, on T cells in Graves' hyperthyroidism and ophthalmopathy. That paper adds: On the basis of clinical symptoms, serum thyroxine and TRAb, thyroid ultrasound and orbital computed tomography, diagnoses were made.

This TCR was sampled from a woman younger than 45 with Graves disease. This sample comprised peripheral blood mononuclear cells (PBMCs), obtained at new diagnosis, from a patient treated with antithyroid drugs. The J gene is TRBJ2-3, the V gene TRBV18; no clear D. In DNA, the CDR3 is TGTGCCAGCTCACCACTAGAGCTACGCACAGATACGCAGTATTTT. This translates into CASSPLELRTDTQYF.